These T cell receptor beta chains were read from a single sample in a study of relationships among human T cell subsets. MiXCR, run by TCRdb on the multiplex PCR reads, gives a single entry per CDR3 protein. The repertoire holds about 4,700 distinct CDR3 sequences, nearly 80% seen once, with over 25% in the top ten. Sequenced material: total T cells sorted from blood. These receptors originate from a man aged 35-49 years in good health. Both conserved end residues are part of each CDR3. A D gene is named only where the DNA matches it firmly. A row's size may be missing; if present it is once, few, many or a size class.

>13|TRBJ1-1|NA|NA|TRBV30
TGTGCCTGGAGCGGCGAACGTACAGGGAGAGCTTTCTTT
CAWSGERTGRAFF
>15|TRBJ2-5|TRBD1|NA|TRBV7-9
TGTGCCAGCAGCCCTAGGGACAGGGGACAAGAGACCCAGTACTTC
CASSPRDRGQETQYF
>13|TRBJ2-3|TRBD2|NA|TRBV30
TGTGCCTGGAGTATCACTAGCGGGGGTTCACAGTATTTT
CAWSITSGGSQYF
>14|TRBJ2-7|NA|NA|TRBV29-1
TGCAGCGTTGGGGATGGGGGGAAGGCGTACGAGCAGTACTTC
CSVGDGGKAYEQYF
>12|TRBJ2-1|NA|few|TRBV14
TGTGCCAGCAGGTCCGGTATCGGCGAGCAGTTCTTC
CASRSGIGEQFF
>15|TRBJ2-1|TRBD2|NA|TRBV6-1
TGTGCCAGCAGCAGACTAGCGGACTCCTACAATGAGCAGTTCTTC
CASSRLADSYNEQFF
>11|TRBJ1-2|NA|NA|TRBV7-9
TGTGCCAGCTCCCCGACAAGGGTCTACACCTTC
CASSPTRVYTF
>16|TRBJ1-2|NA|NA|TRBV28
TGTGCCAGCAGCTCGGCATTAGGGCGCCCGGGCTATGGCTACACCTTC
CASSSALGRPGYGYTF
>14|TRBJ1-2|NA|NA|TRBV5-1
TGCGCCAGCAGCCTGACAGAAGGGTCAGTGGGCTACACCTTC
CASSLTEGSVGYTF
>15|TRBJ2-7|TRBD1|NA|TRBV20-1
TGCAGTGCTAGAGACCCGGACAGGGTCGGGTACGAGCAGTACTTC
CSARDPDRVGYEQYF
>12|TRBJ2-7|NA|NA|TRBV12-3/TRBV12-4
TGTGCCAGCAGTTCGAGCTCCTACGAGCAGTACTTC
CASSSSSYEQYF
>15|TRBJ1-1|NA|few|TRBV3-1
TGTGCCAGCAGCAAGATCGGGCTTATGAACACTGAAGCTTTCTTT
CASSKIGLMNTEAFF